This T cell receptor (beta chain) was captured by sequencing in a study of shared clonotypes between healthy human individuals. Study-wide points: Compared with clonotypes that all four donors shared, non-shared clonotypes had lower generation probabilities. An anticipated effect of sequencing depth on clonotype sharing among donors was recognized. Researchers found naive subsets generally carried larger estimated richness than memory subsets.

This clone was observed a single time. Its antigen is as yet unknown. CDR1 MDHEN and CDR2 SYDVKM come from the germline V gene. V was shortened by 2 bases and J by 9 bases, with 20 bases between the two germline ends. The CDR3 contains 16 residues. Recent vaccinations or acute infections were absent in the healthy HIV-negative adult donors. Method: immunoSEQ multiplex PCR; TCRdb's copy keeps in-frame clones and lacks some. The repertoire has roughly 700,000 clones, roughly 70% of them found once; the top ten carry 1.7%. This receptor was obtained from a woman in her twenties or thirties in good health. The chain couples TRBV28 to TRBJ1-5; a weak D match, TRBD1 (5 bases). Material: memory CD4+ T cells sorted from blood. Described subset: CD45RA-negative fraction. In nucleotides, the CDR3 is TGTGCCAGCAGTTTAGGTCGGGACCCCAGTTTGGGGCCCCAGCATTTT. Its translation: CASSLGRDPSLGPQHF.